The 3 T cell receptor beta chains reported below all come from one sample, sequenced in a study of CD8 T cells in Susac syndrome. The RNA input was 0.5 to 1 ug, and it was reverse transcribed with random hexamers. TCRdb ran MiXCR on the immunoSEQ multiplex PCR reads and lists one entry per CDR3 protein. The data contain hundreds of thousands of distinct CDR3 sequences, 85% to 90% of them seen just once; the ten biggest clones take up more than 0.09%. Material for sequencing was CD8+ T cells from PBMCs. These receptors were taken from a human donor with multiple sclerosis.

This clonotype was picked up one time. The chain couples TRBV24-1 to TRBJ2-2; TRBD2 is a possible D gene (5 bases). V dropped 5 bases and J dropped 5 bases, with 8 bases sitting between them. The germline gives CDR1 KGHDR, CDR2 SFDVKD. The CDR3 runs 13 residues. The DNA of the CDR3 is TGTGCCACCAGTGGTAGGGAGACCGGGGAGCTGTTTTTT. It specifies CATSGRETGELFF.

This clonotype was recorded once. The chain is built from TRBV7-2 and TRBJ1-5; D is uncertain. The CDR3 is 16 residues long. Germline V lookup: CDR1 SGHTA, CDR2 FQGNSA. The germline V and J ends were trimmed by 5 bases and 2 bases, with 16 bases remaining between them. Written as DNA, the CDR3 is TGTGCCAGCAGCCTTAGGACTGTTGCTGGCAATCAGCCCCAGCATTTT. It encodes CASSLRTVAGNQPQHF. Combining the CDR3 with reference TRBV7-2 and TRBJ1-5 gives the whole variable domain GAGVSQSPSNKVTEKGKDVELRCDPISGHTALYWYRQSLGQGLEFLIYFQGNSAPDKSGLPSDRFSAERTGGSVSTLTIQRTQQEDSAVYLCASSLRTVAGNQPQHFGDGTRLSIL.

The genes are TRBV4-1 and TRBJ2-7; 7 bases are shared with TRBD2. Trimming removed 0 bases from V and 7 bases from J; junction bases left unmatched: 0. The CDR3 has 12 residues. Germline V CDR1 and CDR2: MGHRA, YSYEKL. For the CDR3, the DNA is TGCGCCAGCAGCCAAGAAGCGGGAGAGCAGTACTTC. It yields the protein CASSQEAGEQYF.